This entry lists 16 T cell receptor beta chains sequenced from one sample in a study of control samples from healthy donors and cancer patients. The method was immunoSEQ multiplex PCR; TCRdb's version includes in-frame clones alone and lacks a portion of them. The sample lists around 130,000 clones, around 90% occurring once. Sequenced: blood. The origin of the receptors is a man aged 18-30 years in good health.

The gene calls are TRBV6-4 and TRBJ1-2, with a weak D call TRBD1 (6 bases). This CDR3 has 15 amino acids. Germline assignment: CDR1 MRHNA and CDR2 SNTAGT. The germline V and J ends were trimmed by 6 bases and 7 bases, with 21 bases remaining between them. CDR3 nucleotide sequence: TGTGCCAGCAGACAAGCCGGGACATCCGGCGGTGGCTACACCTTC. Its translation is CASRQAGTSGGGYTF.

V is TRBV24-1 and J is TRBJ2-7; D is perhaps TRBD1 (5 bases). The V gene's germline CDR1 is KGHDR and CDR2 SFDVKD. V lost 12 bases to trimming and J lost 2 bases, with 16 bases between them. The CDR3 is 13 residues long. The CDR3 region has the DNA TGTGCCGGCAGGGTTAGTGTCGCCTACGAGCAGTACTTC. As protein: CAGRVSVAYEQYF.

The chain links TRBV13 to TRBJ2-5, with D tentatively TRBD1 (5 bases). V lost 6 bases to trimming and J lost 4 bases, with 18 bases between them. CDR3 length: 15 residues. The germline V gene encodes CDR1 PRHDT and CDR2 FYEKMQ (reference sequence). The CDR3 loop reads CASSFTPGIRETQYF. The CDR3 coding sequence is TGTGCCAGCAGTTTCACTCCAGGGATCCGAGAGACCCAGTACTTC.

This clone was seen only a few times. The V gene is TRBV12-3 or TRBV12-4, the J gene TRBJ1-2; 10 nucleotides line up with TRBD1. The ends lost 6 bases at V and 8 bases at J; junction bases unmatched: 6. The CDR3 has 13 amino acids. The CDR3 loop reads CASRRTGQGGYTF. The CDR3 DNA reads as TGTGCCAGCAGGCGAACGGGACAGGGGGGCTACACCTTC.

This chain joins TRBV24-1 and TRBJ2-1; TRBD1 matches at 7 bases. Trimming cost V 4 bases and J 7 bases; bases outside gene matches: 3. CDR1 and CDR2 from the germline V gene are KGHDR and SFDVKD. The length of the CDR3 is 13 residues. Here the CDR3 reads CATSDTGENEQFF. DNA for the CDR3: TGTGCCACCAGTGACACAGGGGAAAATGAGCAGTTCTTC.

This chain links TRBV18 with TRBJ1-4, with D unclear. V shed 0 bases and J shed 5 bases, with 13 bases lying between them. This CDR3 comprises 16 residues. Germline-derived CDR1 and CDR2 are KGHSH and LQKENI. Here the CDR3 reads CASSPPRGGPNEKLFF. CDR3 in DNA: TGTGCCAGCTCACCACCTCGGGGAGGGCCGAATGAAAAACTGTTTTTT.

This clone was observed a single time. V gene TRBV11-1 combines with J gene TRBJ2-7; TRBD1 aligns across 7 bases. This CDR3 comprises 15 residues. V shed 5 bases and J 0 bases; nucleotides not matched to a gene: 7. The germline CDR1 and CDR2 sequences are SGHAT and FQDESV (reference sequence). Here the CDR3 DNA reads TGTGCCAGCAGCGACCGGGACAGAAGCTCCTACGAGCAGTACTTC. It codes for CASSDRDRSSYEQYF.

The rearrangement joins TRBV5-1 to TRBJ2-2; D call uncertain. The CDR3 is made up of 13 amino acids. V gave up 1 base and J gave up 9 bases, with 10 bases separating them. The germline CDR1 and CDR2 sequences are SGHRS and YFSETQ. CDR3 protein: CASSLWGYRELFF. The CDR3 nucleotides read TGCGCCAGCAGCTTGTGGGGATATCGGGAGCTGTTTTTT.

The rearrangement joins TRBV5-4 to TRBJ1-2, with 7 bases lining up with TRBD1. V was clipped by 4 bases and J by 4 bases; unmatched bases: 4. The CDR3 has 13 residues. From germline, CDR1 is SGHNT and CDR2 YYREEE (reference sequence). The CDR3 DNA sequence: TGTGCCAGCAGCGGCCGGGACAGCTATGGCTACACCTTC. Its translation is CASSGRDSYGYTF.

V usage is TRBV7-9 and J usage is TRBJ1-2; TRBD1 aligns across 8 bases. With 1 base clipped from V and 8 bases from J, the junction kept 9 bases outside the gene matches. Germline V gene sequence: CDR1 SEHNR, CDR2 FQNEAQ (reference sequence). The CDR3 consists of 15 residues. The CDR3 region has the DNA TGTGCCAGCAGCTTAGTAGAGGGACAGGTCGGAGGCTACACCTTC. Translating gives CASSLVEGQVGGYTF. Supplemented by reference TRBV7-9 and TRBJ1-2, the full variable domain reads DTGVSQNPRHKITKRGQNVTFRCDPISEHNRLYWYRQTLGQGPEFLTYFQNEAQLEKSRLLSDRFSAERPKGSFSTLEIQRTEQGDSAMYLCASSLVEGQVGGYTFGSGTRLTVV.

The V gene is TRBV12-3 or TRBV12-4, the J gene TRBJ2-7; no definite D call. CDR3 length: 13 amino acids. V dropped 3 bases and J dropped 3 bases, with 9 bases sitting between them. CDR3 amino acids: CASSFSPIYEQYF. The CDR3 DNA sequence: TGTGCCAGCAGTTTCTCCCCGATCTACGAGCAGTACTTC.

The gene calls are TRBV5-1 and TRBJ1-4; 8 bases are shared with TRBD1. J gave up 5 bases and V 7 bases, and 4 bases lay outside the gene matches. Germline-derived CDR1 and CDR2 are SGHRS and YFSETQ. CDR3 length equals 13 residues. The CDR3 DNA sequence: TGCGCCAGCGGGAGGGACAGGAATGAAAAACTGTTTTTT. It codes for CASGRDRNEKLFF. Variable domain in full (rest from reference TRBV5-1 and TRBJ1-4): KAGVTQTPRYLIKTRGQQVTLSCSPISGHRSVSWYQQTPGQGLQFLFEYFSETQRNKGNFPGRFSGRQFSNSRSEMNVSTLELGDSALYLCASGRDRNEKLFFGSGTQLSVL.

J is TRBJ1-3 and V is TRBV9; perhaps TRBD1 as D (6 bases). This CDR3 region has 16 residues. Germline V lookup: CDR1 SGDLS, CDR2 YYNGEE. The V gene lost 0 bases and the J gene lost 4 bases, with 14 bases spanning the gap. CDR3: CASSVEGTGPGNTIYF. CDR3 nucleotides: TGTGCCAGCAGCGTAGAGGGTACAGGGCCCGGAAACACCATATATTTT.

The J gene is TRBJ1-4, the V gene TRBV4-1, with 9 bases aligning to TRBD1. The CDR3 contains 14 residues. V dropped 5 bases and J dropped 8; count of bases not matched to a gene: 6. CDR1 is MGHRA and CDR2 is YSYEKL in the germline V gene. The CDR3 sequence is CASSARDRDEKLFF. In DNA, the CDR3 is TGCGCCAGCAGCGCCCGGGACAGGGACGAAAAACTGTTTTTT.

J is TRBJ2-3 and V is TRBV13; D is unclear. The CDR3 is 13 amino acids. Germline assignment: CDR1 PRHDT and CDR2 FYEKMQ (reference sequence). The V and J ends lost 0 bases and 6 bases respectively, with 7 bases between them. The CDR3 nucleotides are TGTGCCAGCAGCTTAGGGGGGTGGGATACGCAGTATTTT. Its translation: CASSLGGWDTQYF.

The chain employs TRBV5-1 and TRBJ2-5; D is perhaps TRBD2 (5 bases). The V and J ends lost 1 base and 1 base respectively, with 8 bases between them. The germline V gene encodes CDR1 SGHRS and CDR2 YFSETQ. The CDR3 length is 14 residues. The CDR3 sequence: CASSLPGVQETQYF. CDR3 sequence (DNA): TGCGCCAGCAGCTTGCCCGGGGTCCAAGAGACCCAGTACTTC. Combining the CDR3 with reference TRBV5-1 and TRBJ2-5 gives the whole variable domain KAGVTQTPRYLIKTRGQQVTLSCSPISGHRSVSWYQQTPGQGLQFLFEYFSETQRNKGNFPGRFSGRQFSNSRSEMNVSTLELGDSALYLCASSLPGVQETQYFGPGTRLLVL.